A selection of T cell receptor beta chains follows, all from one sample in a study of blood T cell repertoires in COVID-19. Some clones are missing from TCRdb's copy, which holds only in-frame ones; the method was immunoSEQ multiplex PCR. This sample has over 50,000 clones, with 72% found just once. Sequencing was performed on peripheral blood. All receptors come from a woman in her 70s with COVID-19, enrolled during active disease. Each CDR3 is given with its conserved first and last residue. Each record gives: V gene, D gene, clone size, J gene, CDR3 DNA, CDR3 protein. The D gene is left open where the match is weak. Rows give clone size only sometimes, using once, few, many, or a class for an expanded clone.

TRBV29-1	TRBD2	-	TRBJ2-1	TGCAGCGCCCTACCAGCGGGGGGAATCAATGAGCAGTTCTTC	CSALPAGGINEQFF
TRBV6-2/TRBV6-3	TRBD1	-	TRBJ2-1	TGTGCCAGCAGCCGCCCACAGGGGGCAGTATCTGAGCAGTTCTTC	CASSRPQGAVSEQFF
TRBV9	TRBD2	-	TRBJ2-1	TGTGCCAGCAGCTCCCGGACTAGCGGGGGGGGAAGTGAGCAGTTCTTC	CASSSRTSGGGSEQFF
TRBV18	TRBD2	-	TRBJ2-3	TGTGCCAGCTCACCCCCCAGCGGGGGGGCCCCAGATACGCAGTATTTT	CASSPPSGGAPDTQYF
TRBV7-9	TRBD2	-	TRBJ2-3	TGTGCCAGCAGCTTACGAAGCGGGAGCCGCGCAGATACGCAGTATTTT	CASSLRSGSRADTQYF
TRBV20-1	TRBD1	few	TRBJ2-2	TGCAGTGCTAGTTCCGACAGGGGGCGATTGAACACCGGGGAGCTGTTTTTT	CSASSDRGRLNTGELFF
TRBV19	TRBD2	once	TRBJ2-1	TGTGCCAGTAGTAGAGCGGGAGGGCCGAATGAGCAGTTCTTC	CASSRAGGPNEQFF
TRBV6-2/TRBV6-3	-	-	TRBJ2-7	TGTGCCAGCAGTTACACCCCTCAGGGGACCCGATCCTACGAGCAGTACTTC	CASSYTPQGTRSYEQYF
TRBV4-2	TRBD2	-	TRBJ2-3	TGTGCCAGCAGCCAAGAAGCTAGCGGGAGCACAGATACGCAGTATTTT	CASSQEASGSTDTQYF
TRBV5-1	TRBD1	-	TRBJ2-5	TGCGCCAGCAGCACCGGGACAGACGAGTCGGGGACCCAGTACTTC	CASSTGTDESGTQYF
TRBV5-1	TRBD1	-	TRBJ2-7	TGCGCCAGCAGCTTGGGTATCGGGACAGGGGGCTACGAGCAGTACTTC	CASSLGIGTGGYEQYF
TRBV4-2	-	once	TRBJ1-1	TGTGCCAGCAGCCAAGAACAGGGTGGCACTGAAGCTTTCTTT	CASSQEQGGTEAFF
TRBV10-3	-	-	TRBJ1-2	TGTGCCATCAGTGAGTCTCCTTTGGGAGGATATGGCTACACCTTC	CAISESPLGGYGYTF
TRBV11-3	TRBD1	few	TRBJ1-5	TGTGCCAGCAGCCCGGGGACAGGGCGGAATCAGCCCCAGCATTTT	CASSPGTGRNQPQHF
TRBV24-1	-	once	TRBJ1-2	TGTGCCACCTACGGGAGGGATGGCTACACCTTC	CATYGRDGYTF
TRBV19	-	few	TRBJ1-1	TGTGCCAGTAGCATACTCCGGGACACTGAAGCTTTCTTT	CASSILRDTEAFF
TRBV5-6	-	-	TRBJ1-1	TGTGCCAGCAGCGGGGCGGGACTGATAACGAACACTGAAGCTTTCTTT	CASSGAGLITNTEAFF
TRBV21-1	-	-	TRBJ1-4	TGTGCCAGCAGAGACAGGGCTAATGAAAAACTGTTTTTT	CASRDRANEKLFF
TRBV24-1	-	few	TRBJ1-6	TGTGCCACCAGTGATTTGAGGGGTGCCTATAATTCACCCCTCCACTTT	CATSDLRGAYNSPLHF
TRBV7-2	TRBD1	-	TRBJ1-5	TGTGCCAGCAGCGACGCCGGGACAGGGACGCCTAATCAGCCCCAGCATTTT	CASSDAGTGTPNQPQHF
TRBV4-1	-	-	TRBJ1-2	TGCGCCAGCACCTCTCCGGGACAAAAATTCTATGGCTACACCTTC	CASTSPGQKFYGYTF
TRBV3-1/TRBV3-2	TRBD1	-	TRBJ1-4	TGTGCCAGCAGCCTAGGGACAGCTAATGAAAAACTGTTTTTT	CASSLGTANEKLFF
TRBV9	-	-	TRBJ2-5	TGTGCCAGCAGCCCCTCGTACCAAGAGACCCAGTACTTC	CASSPSYQETQYF
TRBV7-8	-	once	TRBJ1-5	TGTGCCAGCAGCCTCAATTCGGGGGGCAATCAGCCCCAGCATTTT	CASSLNSGGNQPQHF